This is a list of T cell receptor beta chains from one sample in a study of T-cell memory formation after mild COVID-19. TCRdb reprocessed the 5' RACE reads via MiXCR and lists one record per CDR3 protein. The sample shows roughly 400,000 distinct CDR3 sequences, over 15% of them seen only once. Sequencing was done on a sample of PBMCs or a T cell subset sorted from them (not recorded which). The receptors stem from a man aged 18 to 35 who had mild COVID-19 (a few samples of this study predate the infection). Cell type and time point are not known. The CDR3 runs from the conserved cysteine through the conserved F or W. A D gene is named only where the DNA matches it firmly. Clone size is not always given. Where it is, it says once, few, many or a class for expanded clones.

TRBV19	NA	NA	TRBJ1-5	TGTGCCAGTAGTATGATGTCATCCTCTAGCAATCAGCCCCAGCATTTT	CASSMMSSSSNQPQHF
TRBV7-2	few	NA	TRBJ2-6	TGTGCCAGCAGTCAATCCTCAGGGTACCCTGGGGCCAACGTCCTGACTTTC	CASSQSSGYPGANVLTF
TRBV5-1	NA	NA	TRBJ1-3	TGCGCCAGCAGCTTGGGAGTCAGTCCAACAGGAAACACCATATATTTT	CASSLGVSPTGNTIYF
TRBV6-5	few	TRBD2	TRBJ2-3	TGTGCCAGCAGTTACAGCGGGGGGGCGCCAGATACGCAGTATTTT	CASSYSGGAPDTQYF
TRBV7-2	NA	NA	TRBJ2-3	TGTGCCAGCAGCCCATACTCGGCAGATACGCAGTATTTT	CASSPYSADTQYF
TRBV20-1	NA	TRBD2	TRBJ2-2	TGCAGTGCTAGAGATCGGGGGAGGGCCGGGGAGCTGTTTTTT	CSARDRGRAGELFF
TRBV29-1	few	NA	TRBJ2-1	TGCAGCGCCGTCACGGAGAGCTCCTACAATGAGCAGTTCTTC	CSAVTESSYNEQFF
TRBV7-8	few	NA	TRBJ1-4	TGTGCCAGCAAAAAGTCCCCTGGCTTTCGAGCTAATGAAAAACTGTTTTTT	CASKKSPGFRANEKLFF
TRBV6-6	few	NA	TRBJ2-5	TGTGCCAGCAAGAGCCAAGAGACCCAGTACTTC	CASKSQETQYF
TRBV3-1	few	TRBD1	TRBJ2-3	TGTGCCAGCAGCCAAGGGGACAGGAGCACAGATACGCAGTATTTT	CASSQGDRSTDTQYF
TRBV18	NA	NA	TRBJ1-1	TGTGCCAGCTCACCGGAGGCAGCCCTAGGCACTGAAGCTTTCTTT	CASSPEAALGTEAFF
TRBV5-4	few	NA	TRBJ2-6	TGTGCCAGCAGCCAAAAGACAGGCTCTGGGGCCAACGTCCTGACTTTC	CASSQKTGSGANVLTF
TRBV12-3/TRBV12-4	NA	NA	TRBJ2-5	TGTGCCAGCAGACATGCCGGGGTGGTGGAGACCCAGTACTTC	CASRHAGVVETQYF
TRBV12-3/TRBV12-4	once	NA	TRBJ2-2	TGTGCCTGCGGGACCGGGGAGCTGTTTTTT	CACGTGELFF